The 27 T cell receptor beta chains presented below share a single source sample, sequenced in a study of cytomegalovirus exposure and HLA in healthy donors. The repertoire was sequenced with immunoSEQ multiplex PCR; TCRdb's copy has only in-frame clones and lacks some. The table has 160,000 or so clones, about 89% seen once. The sample taken for sequencing was PBMCs. The receptors stem from a young man in good health and CMV-seropositive.

This chain links TRBV7-8 with TRBJ2-7; 13 positions match TRBD2. Germline V gene sequence: CDR1 SGHVS, CDR2 FQNEAQ. The CDR3 has 16 residues. The junction had 10 bases not matched to a gene; V was cut back by 5 bases and J by 6 bases. CDR3 nucleotides: TGTGCCAGCAGCCGGGGCGGGACTAGCGGGAAGGTCGAGCAGTACTTC. This encodes CASSRGGTSGKVEQYF.

The chain has TRBV7-2 and TRBJ2-7; D is perhaps TRBD2 (7 bases). Germline assignment: CDR1 SGHTA and CDR2 FQGNSA. The length of the CDR3 is 15 residues. V was clipped by 4 bases and J by 2 bases, with 15 bases between them. CDR3 sequence: CASSYLTGGTYEQYF. Here the CDR3 DNA reads TGTGCCAGCAGCTACCTAACGGGGGGCACCTACGAGCAGTACTTC.

V and J are TRBV6-6 and TRBJ1-1, with a possible D match to TRBD1 (5 bases). The germline gives CDR1 MNHNY, CDR2 SVGAGI (reference sequence). Between the trimmed V and J ends, which lost 2 bases and 1 base, there was a span of 14 bases. This CDR3 is 16 amino acids long. The CDR3 DNA reads as TGTGCCAGCAGTTACGAGGGGTGGGGGGGGAACACTGAAGCTTTCTTT. Translation: CASSYEGWGGNTEAFF.

DNA for the CDR3: TGTGCCAGCGATAGCGGGAGACTCGACAATGAGCAGTTCTTC. It encodes CASDSGRLDNEQFF. V is TRBV6-6 and J is TRBJ2-1; 9 bases match TRBD2. The length of the CDR3 is 14 residues. J gave up 5 bases and V 8 bases, and 7 bases lay outside the gene matches. The germline gives CDR1 MNHNY, CDR2 SVGAGI (reference sequence).

CDR3 DNA sequence: TGTGCCAGCAGTTGGGGACGACAGGGGGCAGGTGGCTACACCTTC. This translates into CASSWGRQGAGGYTF. This rearrangement joins TRBV6-5 to TRBJ1-2; 10 bases fit TRBD1. V was clipped by 4 bases and J by 7 bases; unmatched bases: 9. Germline V gene lookup returns CDR1 MNHEY and CDR2 SVGAGI. The CDR3 has 15 amino acids.

The rearrangement links TRBV5-6 to TRBJ2-2; 14 positions match TRBD2. The CDR3 length is 16 residues. The junction had 6 bases not matched to a gene; V was cut back by 4 bases and J by 7 bases. Germline CDR1 and CDR2: SGHDT and YYEEEE. In nucleotides, the CDR3 is TGTGCCAGCAGCCCCGGGACTAGCGGGAGATTCGGGGAGCTGTTTTTT. Amino acid sequence: CASSPGTSGRFGELFF.

The chain combines TRBV5-1 with TRBJ1-1; unclear D gene. With 0 bases removed from V and 1 base from J, the gap between germline ends came to 4 bases. The germline CDR1 and CDR2 sequences are SGHRS and YFSETQ. The CDR3 runs 13 residues. CDR3 DNA: TGCGCCAGCAGCTTGGTGGCGAACACTGAAGCTTTCTTT. The encoded protein is CASSLVANTEAFF. Filled out from reference TRBV5-1 and TRBJ1-1, the complete variable domain reads KAGVTQTPRYLIKTRGQQVTLSCSPISGHRSVSWYQQTPGQGLQFLFEYFSETQRNKGNFPGRFSGRQFSNSRSEMNVSTLELGDSALYLCASSLVANTEAFFGQGTRLTVV.

Only one count was recorded for this clone. DNA for the CDR3: TGTGCCAGCAGTTCCCGGAACACCGGGGAGCTGTTTTTT. This sequence encodes CASSSRNTGELFF. The chain links TRBV28 to TRBJ2-2; D is uncertain. Trimming shortened V by 4 bases and J by 1 base, and 4 bases separated the two germline ends. Germline V gene lookup returns CDR1 MDHEN and CDR2 SYDVKM. This CDR3 is 13 amino acids long. Full variable domain (remainder filled in from reference TRBV28 and TRBJ2-2): DVKVTQSSRYLVKRTGEKVFLECVQDMDHENMFWYRQDPGLGLRLIYFSYDVKMKEKGDIPEGYSVSREKKERFSLILESASTNQTSMYLCASSSRNTGELFFGEGSRLTVL.

This rearrangement joins TRBV21-1 to TRBJ2-5; TRBD2 is the table's D call, not checked against the DNA. TRBV21-1 is termed a pseudogene. The CDR3 runs to 12 residues. The CDR3 spells CASSKPKETQYF. The CDR3, as DNA: TGTGCCAGCAGCAAACCTAAAGAGACCCAGTACTTC.

J is TRBJ2-5 and V is TRBV27, with D perhaps TRBD2 (6 bases). The CDR3 length is 19 residues. The V gene lost 0 bases and the J gene lost 1 base, with 21 bases spanning the gap. Germline V CDR1 and CDR2: MNHEY, SMNVEV (reference sequence). CDR3 in amino acids: CASSLSARTNGLTQETQYF. In nucleotides, the CDR3 is TGTGCCAGCAGTTTATCGGCCCGAACCAACGGACTAACCCAAGAGACCCAGTACTTC.

The rearrangement links TRBV6-1 to TRBJ2-1, with 9 positions matching TRBD1. Trimming removed 2 bases from V and 3 bases from J; junction bases left unmatched: 5. This CDR3 region has 16 residues. Germline-derived CDR1 and CDR2 are MNHNS and SASEGT. The CDR3 DNA follows: TGTGCCAGCAGTGAACGGGGACAGGGATACTACAATGAGCAGTTCTTC. Translation: CASSERGQGYYNEQFF.

The chain is built from TRBV19 and TRBJ1-2; no firm D call. With 9 bases removed from V and 8 bases from J, the gap between germline ends came to 7 bases. The CDR3 is made up of 9 amino acids. Germline CDR1 and CDR2: LNHDA and SQIVND (reference sequence). Here the CDR3 DNA reads TGTGCCAGCGGGGAGGGCTACACCTTC. This translates into CASGEGYTF. Variable domain in full (rest from reference TRBV19 and TRBJ1-2): DGGITQSPKYLFRKEGQNVTLSCEQNLNHDAMYWYRQDPGQGLRLIYYSQIVNDFQKGDIAEGYSVSREKKESFPLTVTSAQKNPTAFYLCASGEGYTFGSGTRLTVV.

For this clone: In the same sample, other DNA sequences code for this CDR3. The V call is TRBV19, the J call TRBJ2-2, with 10 bases fitting TRBD1. Germline V gene data show CDR1 as LNHDA and CDR2 as SQIVND (reference sequence). The CDR3 runs to 17 residues. V shed 2 bases, J shed 5 bases, and the junction held 8 bases outside the gene matches. The CDR3, as DNA: TGTGCCAGTAGTATAACCCGGGACAGGGGAGGTACCGGGGAGCTGTTTTTT. Amino acids: CASSITRDRGGTGELFF.

The rearrangement joins TRBV10-3 to TRBJ1-3; no clear D gene. Germline V CDR1 and CDR2: ENHRY, SYGVKD. The germline V and J ends were trimmed by 4 bases and 2 bases, with 18 bases remaining between them. CDR3 length: 17 amino acids. The CDR3 loop reads CAISVVPEPKTGNTIYF. CDR3 nucleotides: TGTGCCATCAGTGTCGTCCCCGAACCTAAGACTGGAAACACCATATATTTT.

The chain joins TRBV13 to TRBJ2-1, with 7 bases fitting TRBD2. Trimming removed 2 bases from V and 0 bases from J; junction bases left unmatched: 7. The CDR3 runs 17 residues. Germline V lookup: CDR1 PRHDT, CDR2 FYEKMQ (reference sequence). The CDR3 spells CASSLFGGGSSYNEQFF. The CDR3 DNA follows: TGTGCCAGCAGCTTATTTGGCGGGGGAAGCTCCTACAATGAGCAGTTCTTC.

V gene TRBV4-1 combines with J gene TRBJ2-1; no firm D call. V shed 1 base and J shed 5 bases, with 3 bases lying between them. Germline V lookup: CDR1 MGHRA, CDR2 YSYEKL. This CDR3 region has 12 residues. The CDR3 loop reads CASSQADNEQFF. The CDR3 DNA follows: TGCGCCAGCAGCCAAGCCGACAATGAGCAGTTCTTC.

The rearrangement joins TRBV4-3 to TRBJ2-2; 10 bases fit TRBD2. CDR1 and CDR2 (germline): LGHNA, YSLEER. V lost 3 bases to trimming and J lost 3 bases; unmatched junction nucleotides: 4. The CDR3 totals 16 residues. The CDR3 region is CASSQSSGGHTGELFF. The CDR3 region has the DNA TGCGCCAGCAGCCAGTCTAGCGGGGGACACACCGGGGAGCTGTTTTTT.

This clone was seen a single time. The gene calls are TRBV5-1 and TRBJ1-2, with D perhaps matching TRBD1 (5 bases). Germline lookup yields CDR1 SGHRS and CDR2 YFSETQ. The CDR3 runs to 15 residues. Trimming left V 4 bases short and J 5 bases short, with 18 bases between. This chain's CDR3 is CASSPGRDPAYGYTF. CDR3 DNA: TGCGCCAGCAGCCCGGGGAGGGACCCAGCTTATGGCTACACCTTC.

This chain uses TRBV5-5 with TRBJ2-3; weak D call: TRBD2 (8 bases). Deletions cut 4 bases from V and 4 bases from J, with 19 bases between. Germline CDR1 reads SGHKS; CDR2 reads YYEKEE (reference sequence). The CDR3 runs to 16 residues. Written as DNA, the CDR3 is TGTGCCAGCAGCCGCCGGACTAGCAGGGGGGCAGATACGCAGTATTTT. This sequence encodes CASSRRTSRGADTQYF.

The J gene is TRBJ2-2, the V gene TRBV15, with 9 bases that match TRBD1. This CDR3 is 14 amino acids long. V gave up 5 bases and J gave up 7 bases; unmatched junction bases: 5. Germline values: CDR1 LNHNV, CDR2 YYDKDF (reference sequence). The CDR3 protein is CATSGRQGDGELFF. CDR3 nucleotides: TGTGCCACCAGCGGGAGACAGGGGGACGGGGAGCTGTTTTTT.

This chain links TRBV5-1 with TRBJ2-5, with 13 bases matching TRBD2. The CDR3 consists of 15 residues. The germline V gene encodes CDR1 SGHRS and CDR2 YFSETQ. V lost 4 bases and J lost 3; bases outside the gene matches: 3. CDR3 in DNA: TGCGCCAGCAGCCCGACTAGCGGGGGGAAAGAGACCCAGTACTTC. This codes for CASSPTSGGKETQYF.

The rearrangement joins TRBV12-1 to TRBJ1-4; whether TRBD1, the table's D call, matches the DNA was not checked. TRBV12-1 is termed a pseudogene. CDR3 length: 19 residues. CDR3 nucleotide sequence: TGTGCCAGCAGCCCCCCGGATAGACAGGGAATAGGAACTAATGAAAAACTGTTTTTT. It specifies CASSPPDRQGIGTNEKLFF.

Details on this clone: Compared with germline, one end of the junction differs, possibly owing to a read error. The chain has TRBV5-8 and TRBJ2-5; the match to TRBD1 covers 7 bases. The CDR3 has 10 residues. CDR1 and CDR2 (germline): SGHTS, YDEGEE. For the CDR3, the DNA is TGTGCCAGCAGCTTAAGGGACAGCCACTTC. Its translation: CASSLRDSHF.

This clone was observed a single time. Germline is not matched at one junction end, which may reflect a read error. This chain links TRBV7-7 with TRBJ2-1, with TRBD2 identical over 9 bases. This CDR3 is built from 17 residues. Germline V gene lookup returns CDR1 SSHAT and CDR2 FNYEAQ (reference sequence). CDR3 coding DNA: TGTGCTAGCAGCTTAGAGTCTCTAGCGGGGATAAACAATGAGCAGTTCTTC. Translation gives CASSLESLAGINNEQFF.

This clone was found a few times. V gene TRBV28 combines with J gene TRBJ1-5; D call uncertain. Trimming took off 6 bases at V and 4 bases at J, with 16 bases between the two ends. CDR1 and CDR2 from the germline V gene are MDHEN and SYDVKM. This CDR3 contains 15 residues. The DNA for the CDR3 is TGTGCCAGCAGCCCCCGACGAACAGTGAATCAGCCCCAGCATTTT. Translated: CASSPRRTVNQPQHF.

This clone was seen only once. The chain uses TRBV5-1 and TRBJ2-1; maybe TRBD2 (7 bases). This CDR3 has 16 residues. Trimming removed 6 bases at V and 6 bases at J, with 22 bases between. From germline, CDR1 is SGHRS and CDR2 YFSETQ. CDR3 in DNA: TGCGCCAGCACACCCTGGGGGGGCGCTTACCTCAATGAGCAGTTCTTC. Translation gives CASTPWGGAYLNEQFF.

The chain employs TRBV28 and TRBJ2-1; D not certain. The CDR3 sequence is 12 residues long. CDR1 and CDR2 (germline): MDHEN, SYDVKM. V lost 0 bases and J lost 8, with 5 bases in between. CDR3 bases: TGTGCCAGCAGTTTATGGGCAGATGAGCAGTTCTTC. It yields the protein CASSLWADEQFF.